What follows are 19 T cell receptor beta chains derived from one specimen sequenced in a study of blood T cell repertoires in COVID-19. Clones were read by immunoSEQ multiplex PCR, and TCRdb kept only the in-frame ones, dropping some. This sample has approximately 82,000 clones, with roughly 80% found just once. The source material was peripheral blood. The receptors here all came from a woman between 65 and 79 years old with acute or convalescent COVID-19.

This rearrangement joins TRBV7-3 to TRBJ2-1; D is uncertain. V dropped 5 bases and J dropped 7 bases, with 12 bases sitting between them. The CDR3 runs to 13 residues. Germline loops: CDR1 SGHTA, CDR2 FQGTGA. CDR3 loop: CASSPTRDNEQFF. CDR3 in DNA: TGTGCCAGCAGCCCAACCCGCGATAATGAGCAGTTCTTC.

The rearrangement joins TRBV5-1 to TRBJ1-5, with a weak D call TRBD1 (5 bases). CDR3 length equals 14 residues. Trimming took 4 bases from V and 2 from J, leaving 10 bases between them. Germline V gene sequence: CDR1 SGHRS, CDR2 YFSETQ. The CDR3 sequence: CASSLGGGNQPQHF. In DNA, the CDR3 is TGCGCCAGCAGCCTTGGGGGGGGCAATCAGCCCCAGCATTTT. The full variable domain, completed using reference TRBV5-1 and TRBJ1-5, is KAGVTQTPRYLIKTRGQQVTLSCSPISGHRSVSWYQQTPGQGLQFLFEYFSETQRNKGNFPGRFSGRQFSNSRSEMNVSTLELGDSALYLCASSLGGGNQPQHFGDGTRLSIL.

This chain uses TRBV9 with TRBJ2-1, with a tentative D call TRBD2 (6 bases). The CDR3 consists of 16 residues. Germline V CDR1 and CDR2: SGDLS, YYNGEE. The V end lost 3 bases, the J end lost 1 base, and 14 bases lay between the germline ends. CDR3 amino acids: CASSATGTLSYNEQFF. The CDR3 DNA reads TGTGCCAGCAGCGCAACCGGGACTCTTTCCTACAATGAGCAGTTCTTC.

CDR3 sequence reads: CASFPVRTGARNEQFF. The DNA for the CDR3 is TGTGCCAGCTTTCCAGTCCGGACAGGGGCACGAAATGAGCAGTTCTTC. The genes are TRBV2 and TRBJ2-1, with TRBD1 identical over 9 bases. CDR3 length equals 16 residues. The junction had 15 bases not matched to a gene; V was cut back by 8 bases and J by 7 bases. Germline loops: CDR1 SNHLY, CDR2 FYNNEI.

The V gene is TRBV2, the J gene TRBJ2-7, with 7 bases aligning to TRBD1. Germline lookup yields CDR1 SNHLY and CDR2 FYNNEI. The CDR3 has 16 amino acids. With V trimmed by 3 bases and J by 4 bases, 12 bases remained unmatched. CDR3 coding DNA: TGTGCCAGCAGTGATCTTGAGGGCAGGGGGTTTTACGAGCAGTACTTC. As protein: CASSDLEGRGFYEQYF. The whole variable domain, remainder taken from reference TRBV2 and TRBJ2-7, is EPEVTQTPSHQVTQMGQEVILRCVPISNHLYFYWYRQILGQKVEFLVSFYNNEISEKSEIFDDQFSVERPDGSNFTLKIRSTKLEDSAMYFCASSDLEGRGFYEQYFGPGTRLTVT.

The chain recombines TRBV7-8 with TRBJ2-5, with 9 bases matching TRBD1. Unmatched junction bases numbered 5, after V lost 5 bases and J lost 4 bases. Germline CDR1 SGHVS, CDR2 FQNEAQ. This CDR3 is 14 amino acids long. CDR3 sequence (DNA): TGTGCCAGCAGCCTCGGGACAGGGCTAGAGACCCAGTACTTC. This sequence encodes CASSLGTGLETQYF. The full variable domain, rest sourced from reference TRBV7-8 and TRBJ2-5, is GAGVSQSPRYKVAKRGQDVALRCDPISGHVSLFWYQQALGQGPEFLTYFQNEAQLDKSGLPSDRFFAERPEGSVSTLKIQRTQQEDSAVYLCASSLGTGLETQYFGPGTRLLVL.

The chain recombines TRBV19 with TRBJ1-3; the match to TRBD1 covers 7 bases. The CDR3 has 17 amino acids. CDR1 is LNHDA, CDR2 SQIVND, per germline (reference sequence). The ends lost 4 bases at V and 0 bases at J; junction bases unmatched: 9. CDR3 residues: CASSTLGQDPSGNTIYF. CDR3 DNA sequence: TGTGCCAGTAGTACCCTCGGACAGGACCCCTCTGGAAACACCATATATTTT.

As regards this clone: Germline is not matched at one junction end, which may reflect a read error. This CDR3 is also generated by other DNA sequences in the sample. V gene TRBV3-1 (or the pseudogene TRBV3-2) combines with J gene TRBJ1-5, with 12 positions matching TRBD1. Per the germline V gene, CDR1 is LGHDT and CDR2 is YNNKEL (reference sequence). The CDR3 is 16 amino acids. The chain's CDR3 is CASSSGTGGFNQPQHF. The CDR3 DNA follows: TGTGCTAGCAGCTCAGGGACAGGGGGCTTTAATCAGCCCCAGCATTTT.

The chain employs TRBV5-6 and TRBJ2-2; 10 bases are a match to TRBD2. This CDR3 comprises 16 residues. Germline values: CDR1 SGHDT, CDR2 YYEEEE. Trimming cost V 2 bases and J 4 bases; bases outside gene matches: 5. In DNA form, the CDR3 reads TGTGCCAGCAGCTTAGCGGGAGGGCCCTCCACCGGGGAGCTGTTTTTT. Its translation: CASSLAGGPSTGELFF.

V gene TRBV5-4 combines with J gene TRBJ2-1, with D maybe TRBD2 (6 bases). Germline V gives CDR1 SGHNT, CDR2 YYREEE (reference sequence). The CDR3 is made up of 15 amino acids. Trimming took off 3 bases at V and 9 bases at J, with 19 bases between the two ends. CDR3 DNA: TGTGCCAGCAGCTCCGGGACCCGGGGGAACGGTGAGCAGTTCTTC. Its protein product is CASSSGTRGNGEQFF.

CDR3 residues: CASSVGGQAPYEQYF. The CDR3 DNA is TGTGCCAGCAGCGTAGGGGGACAGGCCCCCTACGAGCAGTACTTC. This chain uses TRBV9 with TRBJ2-7; 8 nucleotides agree with TRBD1. Germline CDR1 reads SGDLS; CDR2 reads YYNGEE. The V gene end was trimmed by 0 bases and the J gene end by 2 bases; junction bases not matched to a gene: 4. The CDR3 runs to 15 residues.

This clone has just a few counts. V and J are TRBV5-1 and TRBJ1-3, with unresolved D. CDR1 is SGHRS, CDR2 YFSETQ, per germline. V shed 4 bases and J shed 4 bases, with 15 bases lying between them. The CDR3 is made up of 15 amino acids. DNA for the CDR3: TGCGCCAGCAGCCCCTCTAGAGCGGGAGGAAACACCATATATTTT. Translation: CASSPSRAGGNTIYF. The whole variable domain, remainder taken from reference TRBV5-1 and TRBJ1-3, is KAGVTQTPRYLIKTRGQQVTLSCSPISGHRSVSWYQQTPGQGLQFLFEYFSETQRNKGNFPGRFSGRQFSNSRSEMNVSTLELGDSALYLCASSPSRAGGNTIYFGEGSWLTVV.

This clone was seen a handful of times. The chain employs TRBV6-5 and TRBJ2-5, with 8 positions matching TRBD1. The CDR3 runs 15 residues. Germline loops: CDR1 MNHEY, CDR2 SVGAGI. V shed 7 bases, J shed 4 bases, and the junction held 11 bases outside the gene matches. Here the CDR3 reads CASIRQGSGGETQYF. The CDR3 DNA reads TGTGCCAGCATCCGACAGGGGAGCGGAGGAGAGACCCAGTACTTC.

V is TRBV10-3 and J is TRBJ1-2; D gene unclear. The CDR3 runs 13 residues. V was trimmed by 5 bases and J by 0 bases, leaving 7 bases between them. Germline CDR1 is ENHRY and CDR2 is SYGVKD. CDR3: CAISPLANYGYTF. Written as DNA, the CDR3 is TGTGCCATCAGTCCCTTAGCTAACTATGGCTACACCTTC.

The chain joins TRBV5-5 to TRBJ2-5; 12 bases map to TRBD2. CDR1 SGHKS and CDR2 YYEKEE come from the germline V gene (reference sequence). This CDR3 is 16 amino acids long. V dropped 5 bases and J dropped 5; count of bases not matched to a gene: 10. CDR3 sequence (DNA): TGTGCCAGCAGTCAGACTAGCGGGAGTTTTCAGGAGACCCAGTACTTC. Translating gives CASSQTSGSFQETQYF.

V and J are TRBV7-3 and TRBJ2-5; perhaps TRBD1 as D (6 bases). Germline V lookup: CDR1 SGHTA, CDR2 FQGTGA. The CDR3 contains 15 residues. V lost 5 bases to trimming and J lost 2 bases, with 15 bases between them. CDR3 in amino acids: CASSPTGQKQETQYF. DNA of the CDR3: TGTGCCAGCAGCCCGACCGGACAGAAACAAGAGACCCAGTACTTC.

The chain joins TRBV5-6 to TRBJ2-3; the match to TRBD2 covers 11 bases. The CDR3 contains 15 residues. Germline trimming cut 4 bases from V and 2 bases from J; bases unmatched to any gene: 3. The germline V gene encodes CDR1 SGHDT and CDR2 YYEEEE. CDR3 sequence: CASSPGLAVTDTQYF. The CDR3 nucleotides are TGTGCCAGCAGCCCGGGACTAGCGGTCACAGATACGCAGTATTTT.

The chain employs TRBV9 and TRBJ2-7; D might be TRBD2 (6 bases). Germline CDR1 is SGDLS and CDR2 is YYNGEE. V gave up 0 bases and J gave up 5 bases, with 18 bases separating them. This CDR3 has 16 amino acids. CDR3 region: CASSVGTRAGRNEQYF. For the CDR3, the DNA is TGTGCCAGCAGCGTAGGGACAAGGGCAGGGAGGAACGAGCAGTACTTC.

V gene TRBV2 combines with J gene TRBJ2-3, with TRBD2 matching 13 bases. Germline CDR1 is SNHLY and CDR2 is FYNNEI. Trimming removed 6 bases from V and 2 bases from J; junction bases left unmatched: 2. This CDR3 has 15 amino acids. The CDR3, as DNA: TGTGCCAGCAGCGGACTAGCGGGAGACACAGATACGCAGTATTTT. This codes for CASSGLAGDTDTQYF.